This TCR beta chain is from a study of human T cells and chemical hapten exposure. The V and J ends lost 1 base and 4 bases respectively, with 8 bases between them. This CDR3 has 14 amino acids. CDR1 and CDR2 (germline): SEHNR, FQNEAQ (reference sequence). Time point reported: patch test 1, 2 weeks after DPC sensitization. The treatment here: therapeutic diphenylcyclopropenone sensitization with weekly scalp DPC. TCRdb fed the RACE reads into MiXCR, producing one record per CDR3 protein. Of 300,000 to 350,000 distinct CDR3 sequences in the sample, around 7% are singletons; the top ten hold 7% to 10%. This clonotype was detected many times.

Source: whole blood, taken in connection with sensitization to the hapten diphenylcyclopropenone (DPC). The chain uses TRBV7-9 and TRBJ2-1; unclear D gene. The clonotype originates from a woman between 18 and 29 years old with alopecia areata. Some clones in this sample may be carry-over from other donors' samples. In DNA, the CDR3 is TGTGCCAGCAGCTTAGAGATGGCGTACAATGAGCAGTTCTTC. Translating it yields CASSLEMAYNEQFF.